The clone carrying this TCR beta chain has a handful of counts. Trimming removed 2 bases at V and 0 bases at J, with 6 bases between. The CDR3 spans 15 residues. The germline CDR1 and CDR2 sequences are KGHDR and SFDVKD. Here immunoSEQ multiplex PCR was the method, and the copy in TCRdb shows in-frame clones only, minus some. The sample lists approximately 90,000 clones; around nine tenths were seen once. This sample was taken from a study of T cell responses to AZD1222 COVID-19 vaccine. The starting material was peripheral blood, obtained on day 0 of AZD1222 vaccination. This TCR came from an adult in good health. This chain links TRBV24-1 with TRBJ2-2, with unresolved D. CDR3 nucleotide sequence: TGTGCCACCAGTGATTCCGGATCGAACACCGGGGAGCTGTTTTTT. Its translation: CATSDSGSNTGELFF.